Described below is a single T cell receptor beta chain sequence and its context. Authors' processing steps: Estimated nucleated cell counts came from reference gene primer amplification. The repertoire was sequenced with immunoSEQ multiplex PCR; TCRdb's copy has only in-frame clones and lacks some. V and J calls and clone size are as listed in that table; D and trimming were resolved from the DNA. The data show around 230,000 clones, approximately 80% seen once. The source of the sample is a study of blood T cell repertoires in COVID-19. About the research overall: Samples representing acute and convalescent COVID-19 were sourced from the United States, Italy and Spain. PBMCs, B-cell-depleted T cells, or T cells were the source of the cDNA or gDNA that made up the material.

V lost 0 bases, J lost 4 bases, and 12 bases lay in between. CDR1 and CDR2 (germline): GTSNPN, SVGIG (reference sequence). The CDR3 covers 14 residues. The material sequenced was peripheral blood. This chain joins TRBV30 and TRBJ1-1; weak D call: TRBD1 (5 bases). This sequence was found in an elderly woman with acute or convalescent COVID-19. The CDR3 nucleotides are TGTGCCTGGAGTGTTAGGCAGGGCAGCACTGAAGCTTTCTTT. This gives the protein CAWSVRQGSTEAFF.